A single sample is the source of the 26 T cell receptor beta chains below, sequenced in a study of blood T cell repertoires in COVID-19. Some clones are missing from TCRdb's copy, which holds only in-frame ones; the method was immunoSEQ multiplex PCR. The table has 130,000 to 150,000 clones, 84% seen once. Sequenced input: peripheral blood. The receptor source for this set is a woman aged 45-60 years in a cohort sampled during active or convalescent COVID-19.

The V gene is TRBV5-1, the J gene TRBJ1-2; 8 bases align to TRBD1. The germline V gene encodes CDR1 SGHRS and CDR2 YFSETQ. This CDR3 has 14 amino acids. The V and J ends lost 0 bases and 7 bases, in that order; junction bases with no gene match: 5. CDR3 region: CASSLAGQGAGYTF. The CDR3 DNA reads TGCGCCAGCAGCTTGGCCGGGCAGGGGGCTGGCTACACCTTC. Using reference TRBV5-1 and TRBJ1-2 for the parts outside the CDR3, the full variable domain is KAGVTQTPRYLIKTRGQQVTLSCSPISGHRSVSWYQQTPGQGLQFLFEYFSETQRNKGNFPGRFSGRQFSNSRSEMNVSTLELGDSALYLCASSLAGQGAGYTFGSGTRLTVV.

The rearrangement uses TRBV29-1 and TRBJ1-1; D unclear. Per germline, CDR1 SQVTM and CDR2 ANQGSEA. The CDR3 totals 16 residues. V was shortened by 5 bases and J by 3 bases, with 22 bases between the two germline ends. In nucleotides, the CDR3 is TGCAGCGTTTCTGAGGGATCCGGCGTGGTGGACACTGAAGCTTTCTTT. Protein: CSVSEGSGVVDTEAFF. Complete variable domain (other parts from reference TRBV29-1 and TRBJ1-1): SAVISQKPSRDICQRGTSLTIQCQVDSQVTMMFWYRQQPGQSLTLIATANQGSEATYESGFVIDKFPISRPNLTFSTLTVSNMSPEDSSIYLCSVSEGSGVVDTEAFFGQGTRLTVV.

This clone was observed once. The V and J genes are TRBV12-5 and TRBJ2-7, with 9 positions matching TRBD1. Germline V gene sequence: CDR1 LGHNT, CDR2 FRNRAP. The CDR3 runs 15 residues. V was pared by 6 bases and J by 6 bases, with 12 bases of the junction left unmatched. In DNA form, the CDR3 reads TGTGCTAGTGGCCCTCGGACAGGGGTCTCCGGCGAGCAGTACTTC. It specifies CASGPRTGVSGEQYF.

This sequence joins TRBV9 and TRBJ2-2; the D gene is possibly TRBD2 (5 bases). Trimming took off 2 bases at V and 6 bases at J, with 8 bases between the two ends. CDR1 and CDR2 from the germline V gene are SGDLS and YYNGEE. There are 13 residues in the CDR3. The CDR3 reads CASSVRGAGELFF. In DNA, the CDR3 is TGTGCCAGCAGCGTCCGGGGTGCCGGGGAGCTGTTTTTT.

The chain links TRBV29-1 to TRBJ2-7, with 9 bases lining up with TRBD1. The CDR3 is made up of 12 amino acids. Germline CDR1 and CDR2: SQVTM and ANQGSEA. Trimming cost V 7 bases and J 4 bases; bases outside gene matches: 5. CDR3 sequence reads: CSAQTGGYEQYF. The CDR3 region has the DNA TGCAGCGCTCAGACAGGGGGGTACGAGCAGTACTTC.

The chain uses TRBV30 and TRBJ2-3; 7 bases are shared with TRBD2. Germline CDR1 GTSNPN, CDR2 SVGIG (reference sequence). With 3 bases clipped from V and 6 bases from J, the junction kept 0 bases outside the gene matches. The CDR3 is made up of 11 amino acids. CDR3 sequence: CAWSGGDTQYF. Written as DNA, the CDR3 is TGTGCCTGGAGCGGGGGGGATACGCAGTATTTT. The entire variable domain, with the rest obtained from reference TRBV30 and TRBJ2-3, is as follows: SQTIHQWPATLVQPVGSPLSLECTVEGTSNPNLYWYRQAAGRGLQLLFYSVGIGQISSEVPQNLSASRPQDRQFILSSKKLLLSDSGFYLCAWSGGDTQYFGPGTRLTVL.

The chain links TRBV3-1 (or the pseudogene TRBV3-2) to TRBJ1-2; 8 nucleotides agree with TRBD1. J was trimmed by 4 bases and V by 4 bases; bases with no gene match: 11. There are 16 residues in the CDR3. Germline V gene sequence: CDR1 LGHDT, CDR2 YNNKEL (reference sequence). The CDR3 loop is CASSRIGGQGAYGYTF. The CDR3 bases are TGTGCCAGCAGCCGAATAGGTGGGCAGGGGGCCTATGGCTACACCTTC.

V gene TRBV29-1 combines with J gene TRBJ1-1; 7 positions match TRBD1. Germline lookup yields CDR1 SQVTM and CDR2 ANQGSEA. This CDR3 has 12 amino acids. V lost 6 bases and J lost 3; bases outside the gene matches: 4. The CDR3 bases are TGCAGCGTAACAGGGGTAGACACTGAAGCTTTCTTT. As protein: CSVTGVDTEAFF.

The chain is built from TRBV7-2 and TRBJ2-7, with a possible D match to TRBD1 (5 bases). CDR3 length equals 15 residues. Germline lookup yields CDR1 SGHTA and CDR2 FQGNSA. Trimming stripped 6 bases from V and 1 base from J, with 16 bases between. The DNA for the CDR3 is TGTGCCAGCAGTGTAGACAGAACCGCTTCCTACGAGCAGTACTTC. Translated: CASSVDRTASYEQYF.

The chain recombines TRBV18 with TRBJ1-3; tentatively, D is TRBD1 (6 bases). This CDR3 contains 14 residues. V was shortened by 6 bases and J by 3 bases, with 12 bases between the two germline ends. Germline V gives CDR1 KGHSH, CDR2 LQKENI. As DNA, the CDR3 is TGTGCCAGCTCCGTCACAGGGATTGGAAACACCATATATTTT. Translated: CASSVTGIGNTIYF.

The rearrangement links TRBV3-1 (or the pseudogene TRBV3-2) to TRBJ1-2; D is possibly TRBD1 (5 bases). Trimming left V 1 base short and J 1 base short, with 16 bases between. CDR1 and CDR2 from the germline V gene are LGHDT and YNNKEL (reference sequence). The CDR3 spans 17 residues. This CDR3 reads CASSQGFLGLINYGYTF. In nucleotides, the CDR3 is TGTGCCAGCAGCCAAGGGTTTTTGGGGCTGATTAACTATGGCTACACCTTC.

This chain joins TRBV5-3 and TRBJ1-2; D is uncertain. TRBV5-3 is placed among ORFs of uncertain function. The CDR3 loop spans 15 amino acids. V shed 2 bases and J shed 5 bases, with 16 bases lying between them. CDR3 sequence reads: CARSFPGREQYGYTF. In DNA form, the CDR3 reads TGTGCCAGAAGCTTCCCCGGCAGAGAACAGTATGGCTACACCTTC.

The V and J genes are TRBV7-9 and TRBJ2-1; D is possibly TRBD1 (5 bases). Germline values: CDR1 SEHNR, CDR2 FQNEAQ (reference sequence). The CDR3 totals 13 residues. The V end was cut by 5 bases, the J end by 3 bases, with 8 bases between. CDR3 in DNA: TGTGCCAGCAGCCGACAGTACTACAATGAGCAGTTCTTC. Translated: CASSRQYYNEQFF.

On this clone: One end of the junction fails to match germline, which may point to a read error. The chain uses TRBV6-1 and TRBJ1-1; D ambiguous. Germline CDR1 MNHNS, CDR2 SASEGT. The CDR3 consists of 13 residues. CDR3 coding DNA: TGTGCCAGCAATGAAAACCTCGGGACTGAAGCTTTCTTT. Translated: CASNENLGTEAFF.

This rearrangement joins TRBV29-1 to TRBJ1-2, with D possibly matching TRBD1 (5 bases). Trimming took off 0 bases at V and 4 bases at J, with 9 bases between the two ends. This CDR3 comprises 13 residues. Germline-derived CDR1 and CDR2 are SQVTM and ANQGSEA. The CDR3 sequence is CSVEDQQVYGYTF. For the CDR3, the DNA is TGCAGCGTTGAAGATCAACAGGTCTATGGCTACACCTTC.

The CDR3: CASSSRRGQGYQPQHF. As DNA, the CDR3 is TGTGCCAGCAGCTCTAGGAGGGGACAGGGTTATCAGCCCCAGCATTTT. The chain employs TRBV7-8 and TRBJ1-5; 9 positions match TRBD1. There are 16 residues in the CDR3. CDR1 is SGHVS and CDR2 is FQNEAQ in the germline V gene. The junction had 9 bases not matched to a gene; V was cut back by 4 bases and J by 5 bases.

The chain employs TRBV7-6 and TRBJ2-7; 10 nucleotides match TRBD2. V trimming: 5 bases; J trimming: 3 bases; junction bases outside the gene matches: 7. The CDR3 is 15 residues long. CDR1 and CDR2 from the germline V gene are SGHVS and FNYEAQ. The CDR3 loop reads CASSAGLADYYEQYF. CDR3 DNA sequence: TGTGCCAGCAGCGCCGGACTAGCGGATTACTACGAGCAGTACTTC.

The genes are TRBV30 and TRBJ2-6, with D hard to call. The CDR3 length is 19 residues. V gave up 2 bases and J gave up 0 bases, with 20 bases separating them. Germline CDR1 reads GTSNPN; CDR2 reads SVGIG (reference sequence). CDR3 region: CAWSPRRLLLLSGANVLTF. Written as DNA, the CDR3 is TGTGCCTGGAGTCCCCGGCGGCTTCTTCTGCTCTCTGGGGCCAACGTCCTGACTTTC.

The chain carries TRBV19 and TRBJ1-1; 12 bases agree with TRBD1. V shed 3 bases, J shed 3 bases, and the junction held 11 bases outside the gene matches. The CDR3 is 18 residues long. Germline lookup yields CDR1 LNHDA and CDR2 SQIVND (reference sequence). The DNA of the CDR3 is TGTGCCAGTAGTATCCCCGGGACAGGGGGCGCTCCTGACACTGAAGCTTTCTTT. Amino acids: CASSIPGTGGAPDTEAFF.

The chain recombines TRBV24-1 with TRBJ2-2; 9 bases fit TRBD1. The V and J ends lost 4 bases and 3 bases, in that order; junction bases with no gene match: 2. Germline-derived CDR1 and CDR2 are KGHDR and SFDVKD. The CDR3 is made up of 15 amino acids. The CDR3 DNA reads TGTGCCACCAGTGACTGGACAGGGGACACCGGGGAGCTGTTTTTT. As protein: CATSDWTGDTGELFF.

CDR3 in DNA: TGTGCCAGCAGCTTAGAAGGGGGCGACTATGGCTACACCTTC. This encodes CASSLEGGDYGYTF. The chain is built from TRBV7-9 and TRBJ1-2; TRBD1 matches at 7 bases. Germline lookup yields CDR1 SEHNR and CDR2 FQNEAQ (reference sequence). V was clipped by 1 base and J by 3 bases; unmatched bases: 2. The CDR3 covers 14 residues. Supplemented by reference TRBV7-9 and TRBJ1-2, the full variable domain reads DTGVSQNPRHKITKRGQNVTFRCDPISEHNRLYWYRQTLGQGPEFLTYFQNEAQLEKSRLLSDRFSAERPKGSFSTLEIQRTEQGDSAMYLCASSLEGGDYGYTFGSGTRLTVV.

The chain's CDR3 is CSAKTGLNTGELFF. CDR3 DNA sequence: TGCAGCGCCAAGACAGGGCTGAACACCGGGGAGCTGTTTTTT. The chain employs TRBV29-1 and TRBJ2-2, with 7 nucleotides matching TRBD1. J was trimmed by 1 base and V by 7 bases; bases with no gene match: 6. The CDR3 length is 14 residues. Germline V lookup: CDR1 SQVTM, CDR2 ANQGSEA.

CDR3 DNA: TGCGCCAGCAGCTTGGCCGGGGGTCTCTATAATTCACCCCTCCACTTT. Translated: CASSLAGGLYNSPLHF. The chain couples TRBV5-1 to TRBJ1-6; possibly TRBD1 for D (5 bases). Trimming cost V 0 bases and J 3 bases, with 10 bases left between them. Germline V gene lookup returns CDR1 SGHRS and CDR2 YFSETQ. The CDR3 is 16 residues long.

The gene calls are TRBV27 and TRBJ1-6; D is ambiguous. CDR1 is MNHEY, CDR2 SMNVEV, per germline (reference sequence). This CDR3 comprises 16 residues. V gave up 6 bases and J gave up 0 bases, with 12 bases separating them. CDR3: CASRGGGPSYNSPLHF. DNA of the CDR3: TGTGCCAGCAGAGGAGGTGGACCCTCCTATAATTCACCCCTCCACTTT.

The chain joins TRBV7-9 to TRBJ1-1, with D uncertain. This CDR3 comprises 12 residues. Germline-derived CDR1 and CDR2 are SEHNR and FQNEAQ (reference sequence). With 3 bases removed from V and 0 bases from J, the gap between germline ends came to 2 bases. The CDR3 sequence: CASSFMNTEAFF. For the CDR3, the DNA is TGTGCCAGCAGCTTTATGAACACTGAAGCTTTCTTT.

The chain combines TRBV5-1 with TRBJ2-1; 16 bases map to TRBD2. This CDR3 contains 19 residues. Germline trimming cut 3 bases from V and 7 bases from J; bases unmatched to any gene: 13. Germline values: CDR1 SGHRS, CDR2 YFSETQ. The CDR3 here is CASSSPPGLAGGPENEQFF. The CDR3 nucleotides read TGCGCCAGCAGCTCCCCTCCGGGACTAGCGGGGGGGCCGGAGAATGAGCAGTTCTTC.